This T cell receptor (beta chain) is drawn from a study of blood T cell repertoires in COVID-19. All enrollees were roughly 18 to 89 years old and from approximately 25 US areas. Each recovered donor of Cohort 3 presented with two negative PCRs, clearance, or symptom resolution. Per the study methods: The authors estimated nucleated cell counts from reference gene primer amplification. Generated by immunoSEQ multiplex PCR, the TCRdb table keeps only in-frame clones and is missing some. V and J calls and clone size follow that table, whereas D and trimming were derived from the DNA. The sample holds approximately 130,000 clones, around 86% seen once. With V trimmed by 3 bases and J by 2 bases, 7 bases remained unmatched. CDR3 length: 15 residues. From germline, CDR1 is LNHDA and CDR2 SQIVND (reference sequence). This clone was observed a single time.

The chain has TRBV19 and TRBJ2-7; 7 positions agree with TRBD2. The source of this sequence is a young man who had recovered from COVID-19. The sequenced sample consisted of PBMCs or T cells enriched from blood (not recorded which). The CDR3: CASSITSGIPYEQYF. The CDR3 DNA follows: TGTGCCAGTAGTATTACCAGCGGGATTCCCTACGAGCAGTACTTC.